This TCR beta chain is drawn from a study of blood T cell repertoires in COVID-19. For the study at large: Sources were T cells, B-cell-depleted T cells, or PBMCs; the material itself was cDNA or gDNA.

The table came from immunoSEQ multiplex PCR; TCRdb's copy has only in-frame clones and leaves some out. The table has around 90,000 clones, 75% to 90% seen once. Sequences were obtained from peripheral blood. The clonotype originates from a human donor in a cohort sampled during active COVID-19.

CDR3 protein: CASSSPGAHNEKLFF. The CDR3 DNA follows: TGTGCCAGCAGCTCACCAGGGGCCCATAATGAAAAACTGTTTTTT. The chain joins TRBV11-2 to TRBJ1-4; TRBD1 might be the D (6 bases). The CDR3 is 15 residues long. Per germline, CDR1 SGHAT and CDR2 FQNNGV. V lost 4 bases and J lost 4, with 13 bases in between.